These T cell receptor beta chains were read from a single sample in a study of siplizumab effects on memory and regulatory T cells. This table comes from immunoSEQ multiplex PCR, and its TCRdb copy is limited to in-frame clones, with some not included. The table includes 70,000 to 95,000 clones, roughly 93% detected once. The sequencing sample was made of CD8+ T cells sorted from blood. The receptors originated from a human donor in good health. The CDR3 runs from the conserved cysteine through the conserved F or W. A D gene is named only where the DNA matches it firmly. Not every row has a clone size; where given, it reads once, few, many or a size class.

clone_size	j_call	v_call	cdr3_length	d_call	cdr3_nt	cdr3_aa
NA	TRBJ1-1	TRBV7-9	13	NA	TGTGCCAGCACACCGGGAACTAACACTGAAGCTTTCTTT	CASTPGTNTEAFF
once	TRBJ1-2	TRBV27	15	TRBD1	TGTGCCAGCAGTTTTACAGGGGCCGGGACCTATGGCTACACCTTC	CASSFTGAGTYGYTF
once	TRBJ2-7	TRBV7-8	13	NA	TGTGCCAGCAGGCAACAGGGAGGATACGAGCAGTACTTC	CASRQQGGYEQYF
once	TRBJ1-6	TRBV5-6	14	NA	TGTGCCAGCTTAAAGGGAGGGAGGAATTCACCCCTCCACTTT	CASLKGGRNSPLHF
NA	TRBJ1-1	TRBV30	14	NA	TGTGCCTGGAGTGTGGGGGTAACGGGCACTGAAGCTTTCTTT	CAWSVGVTGTEAFF
NA	TRBJ1-2	TRBV6-5	15	TRBD1	TGTGCCAGCAGTTACTCGATTTCAGGGGGCTATGGCTACACCTTC	CASSYSISGGYGYTF
NA	TRBJ2-1	TRBV30	13	NA	TGTGCCTGGATGGCGGGGCTGGGAAATGAGCAGTTCTTC	CAWMAGLGNEQFF
NA	TRBJ2-3	TRBV13	14	NA	TGTGCCAGCAATCCAGGGGACTTCACAGATACGCAGTATTTT	CASNPGDFTDTQYF
NA	TRBJ2-7	TRBV5-1	16	NA	TGCGCCAGCAGCCCGATAGTAGTGGGACCGGCGAACGAGCAGTACTTC	CASSPIVVGPANEQYF
NA	TRBJ2-1	TRBV11-2	14	TRBD2	TGTGCCAGCAGCTGGACTAGCCCGTACAATGAGCAGTTCTTC	CASSWTSPYNEQFF
NA	TRBJ1-3	TRBV5-1	13	NA	TGCGCCAGCAGCTTGCTAGGTAGGGACACCATATATTTT	CASSLLGRDTIYF
NA	TRBJ1-1	TRBV4-1	15	NA	TGCGCCAGCAGCCAAGATGGGGGCAGGGATCCTGAAGCTTTCTTT	CASSQDGGRDPEAFF
NA	TRBJ2-7	TRBV6-5	16	TRBD1	TGTGCCAGCAGTTACTCGTATCCCGGGACAGACTACGAGCAGTACTTC	CASSYSYPGTDYEQYF
NA	TRBJ2-1	TRBV29-1	16	TRBD1	TGCAGCGTTGAAGGGCTCACGGGACAGGCCTACAATGAGCAGTTCTTC	CSVEGLTGQAYNEQFF
NA	TRBJ1-3	TRBV5-1	15	NA	TGCGCCAGCAGCTTCGGGCAGGGGTTAGGAAACACCATATATTTT	CASSFGQGLGNTIYF
once	TRBJ1-2	TRBV19	11	NA	TGTGCCAGTAGGACAGCTTATGGCTACACCTTC	CASRTAYGYTF
once	TRBJ1-1	TRBV13	13	NA	TGTGCCAGCCCAGGGAAAGAAGACACTGAAGCTTTCTTT	CASPGKEDTEAFF
NA	TRBJ2-7	TRBV5-1	12	NA	TGCGCCAGCAGCATCGGGGCTGGCGGGCAGTACTTC	CASSIGAGGQYF
NA	TRBJ2-1	TRBV5-1	15	TRBD1	TGCGCCAGCAGCGTGGGACAGGGGGACGGACATGAGCAGTTCTTC	CASSVGQGDGHEQFF
once	TRBJ2-1	TRBV7-3	14	TRBD1	TGTGCCAGCAGATCCTGGACAGGGGACAATGAGCAGTTCTTC	CASRSWTGDNEQFF
NA	TRBJ1-1	TRBV7-3	13	NA	TGTGCCAGCAGGGGGGCCATGGGGACTGAAGCTTTCTTT	CASRGAMGTEAFF
once	TRBJ2-3	TRBV14	12	NA	TGTGCCAGCAGCCAAACCCCAGATACGCAGTATTTT	CASSQTPDTQYF
NA	TRBJ2-1	TRBV29-1	16	NA	TGCAGCGTTGAAGGCGGCTTTTGGGATGTCGACAATGAGCAGTTCTTC	CSVEGGFWDVDNEQFF
NA	TRBJ1-1	TRBV30	12	TRBD1	TGTGCCTGGAGCCAGGGGGTCACTGAAGCTTTCTTT	CAWSQGVTEAFF
NA	TRBJ1-2	TRBV5-4	16	NA	TGTGCCAGCAGCGACCTACAGGGAGCCATAAACTATGGCTACACCTTC	CASSDLQGAINYGYTF
once	TRBJ1-2	TRBV7-9	15	TRBD1	TGTGCCAGCAGCCCAACTTTGACAGGGAGCCATGGCTACACCTTC	CASSPTLTGSHGYTF
NA	TRBJ1-1	TRBV7-9	14	NA	TGTGCCAGCAGACCCGGGACGGTGAACACTGAAGCTTTCTTT	CASRPGTVNTEAFF
NA	TRBJ2-3	TRBV10-1	15	TRBD1	TGCGCCAGCAGTAAAGGGGACAGGTGGGAAGATACGCAGTATTTT	CASSKGDRWEDTQYF
NA	TRBJ2-1	TRBV19	13	TRBD2	TGTGCCAGTAGTACTAGCGGGAGTAATGAGCAGTTCTTC	CASSTSGSNEQFF
NA	TRBJ2-1	TRBV7-8	14	NA	TGTGCCAGCAGCTTAGCGGGGGCGTACAATGAGCAGTTCTTC	CASSLAGAYNEQFF
NA	TRBJ1-1	TRBV11-3	12	NA	TGTGCCAGCAGCCCACAGACACCTGAAGCTTTCTTT	CASSPQTPEAFF
NA	TRBJ2-3	TRBV9	16	TRBD1	TGTGCCAGCAGCGTAGATCCGGACAGGGTCACAGATACGCAGTATTTT	CASSVDPDRVTDTQYF
NA	TRBJ1-5	TRBV19	16	TRBD1	TGTGCCAGTCGGGACAGGGGTCGTTATAGCAATCAGCCCCAGCATTTT	CASRDRGRYSNQPQHF
NA	TRBJ2-7	TRBV5-1	15	NA	TGCGCCAGCAGCAACGTCGGGGCCCGCTCCTACGAGCAGTACTTC	CASSNVGARSYEQYF
NA	TRBJ2-1	TRBV19	12	NA	TGTGCCAGTAGTATAGTGGTCAATGAGCAGTTCTTC	CASSIVVNEQFF
NA	TRBJ1-1	TRBV30	14	TRBD1	TGTGCCTGGACAGGGGGCTTTCGGGAAACTGAAGCTTTCTTT	CAWTGGFRETEAFF
NA	TRBJ2-7	TRBV4-3	15	NA	TGCGCCAGCAGCCAAGATCGGCAGGGGCCGTACGAGCAGTACTTC	CASSQDRQGPYEQYF
NA	TRBJ1-6	TRBV27	16	TRBD1	TGTGCCAGCAGGCCGGGACAGGGATCCTATAATTCACCCCTCCACTTT	CASRPGQGSYNSPLHF
NA	TRBJ2-1	TRBV6-5	16	TRBD2	TGTGCCAGCAGTTACCGCCGGGGGGGCGGGAGCTATGAGCAGTTCTTC	CASSYRRGGGSYEQFF
NA	TRBJ1-1	TRBV6-1	14	NA	TGTGCCAGCCCAAATCGACCAGGGAACACTGAAGCTTTCTTT	CASPNRPGNTEAFF
NA	TRBJ2-7	TRBV11-2	13	NA	TGTGCCAGCAGCCGGATCGTGGGCGGTGAGCAGTACTTC	CASSRIVGGEQYF
NA	TRBJ2-7	TRBV7-8	16	TRBD2	TGTGCCAGCAGCCCGAATTCAGGACTAGCAGCCTACGAGCAGTACTTC	CASSPNSGLAAYEQYF
NA	TRBJ1-1	TRBV27	13	NA	TGTGCCAGCTATCTAGCAGGGAACACTGAAGCTTTCTTT	CASYLAGNTEAFF
NA	TRBJ1-4	TRBV30	14	NA	TGTGCCTGGAGTGTAATAGGAGCTAATGAAAAACTGTTTTTT	CAWSVIGANEKLFF
NA	TRBJ2-7	TRBV2	15	TRBD2	TGTGCCAGCAGTGAATCTAGCGGGAGAACCTACGAGCAGTACTTC	CASSESSGRTYEQYF
NA	TRBJ1-6	TRBV11-2	17	NA	TGTGCCAGCAGCCCTCAGGGGAGGACGCTGGATAATTCACCCCTCCACTTT	CASSPQGRTLDNSPLHF
NA	TRBJ2-1	TRBV7-9	12	NA	TGTGCCAGCAGCTTAGTAATCGATGAGCAGTTCTTC	CASSLVIDEQFF
NA	TRBJ2-2	TRBV11-3	16	NA	TGTGCCAGCAGTCCGACGGGACTCCCGAACACCGGGGAGCTGTTTTTT	CASSPTGLPNTGELFF
NA	TRBJ2-5	TRBV5-6	14	NA	TGTGCCAGCAGCTTTGACAGGTACCAAGAGACCCAGTACTTC	CASSFDRYQETQYF
NA	TRBJ2-3	TRBV15	14	NA	TGTGCCACCAGCAGAGAACGGTGGCAGGATACGCAGTATTTT	CATSRERWQDTQYF
NA	TRBJ2-1	TRBV19	17	TRBD1	TGTGCCAGTAAGACCCCCGGGACAGGGGGCTCGTACAATGAGCAGTTCTTC	CASKTPGTGGSYNEQFF
once	TRBJ2-7	TRBV7-2	14	NA	TGTGCCAGCAGCTTAGCGGGAGGTCGCTGGGAGCAGTACTTC	CASSLAGGRWEQYF
NA	TRBJ2-1	TRBV11-3	13	NA	TGTGCCAGCAGCTTAGCGGCCCGGAGCGGGCAGTTCTTC	CASSLAARSGQFF
NA	TRBJ2-5	TRBV4-1	15	TRBD1	TGCGCCAGCAGCCAAGATGCGAGGGGGCAGAAGACCCAGTACTTC	CASSQDARGQKTQYF
NA	TRBJ2-3	TRBV7-2	18	TRBD2	TGTGCCAGCAGCTTAGGCGTGGGCAGCGGGAGGGACACAGATACGCAGTATTTT	CASSLGVGSGRDTDTQYF
NA	TRBJ2-2	TRBV27	17	NA	TGTGCCAGCAGTTTATGGGCAGGGGCATTGTACACCGGGGAGCTGTTTTTT	CASSLWAGALYTGELFF
NA	TRBJ2-2	TRBV6-1	16	NA	TGTGCCAGCAGTGGCGCGGGACAGACGAACACCGGGGAGCTGTTTTTT	CASSGAGQTNTGELFF
NA	TRBJ2-6	TRBV9	21	NA	TGTGCCAGCAGCGTAGCTGGCGGTAGGGCGGACCCCCGGGGAGGGGCCAACGTCCTGACTTTC	CASSVAGGRADPRGGANVLTF
NA	TRBJ1-1	TRBV4-1	15	NA	TGCGCCAGCAGCCCCGCTTTGGGAAGTAACACTGAAGCTTTCTTT	CASSPALGSNTEAFF
once	TRBJ2-1	TRBV7-6	15	TRBD2	TGTGCCAGCAGGGGGACTAGCGGGAGCAGGGGTGAGCAGTTCTTC	CASRGTSGSRGEQFF